These T cell receptor beta chains were read from a single sample in a study of blood T cell repertoires in COVID-19. Generated by immunoSEQ multiplex PCR, the TCRdb table keeps only in-frame clones and is missing some. The table has some 110,000 clones, roughly 80% seen once. Sequenced material: peripheral blood. The receptors were gathered from a woman in her 70s with acute or convalescent COVID-19. The CDR3 runs from the conserved cysteine through the conserved F or W. A D gene is named only where the DNA matches it firmly. Clone size is stated in some rows and not others, as once, few, many or a class when expanded.

-	-	TRBV11-1	TRBJ2-1	CASSLGASNEQFF	TGTGCCAGCAGCTTAGGTGCTAGCAATGAGCAGTTCTTC
-	-	TRBV5-1	TRBJ1-4	CASSLYGLNEKLFF	TGCGCCAGCAGCTTGTACGGACTTAATGAAAAACTGTTTTTT
-	-	TRBV5-6	TRBJ2-7	CASSLPGIPRGQYF	TGTGCCAGCAGCTTACCCGGGATCCCTCGGGGGCAGTACTTC
TRBD1	-	TRBV5-1	TRBJ2-1	CASSMVGGGSYNEQFF	TGCGCCAGCAGCATGGTAGGGGGCGGGTCCTACAATGAGCAGTTCTTC
TRBD1	-	TRBV9	TRBJ1-2	CASSEEGAYYGYTF	TGTGCCAGCAGCGAGGAGGGGGCTTACTATGGCTACACCTTC
-	-	TRBV7-2	TRBJ2-5	CASSLSLWGEETQYF	TGTGCCAGCAGCTTGTCCCTCTGGGGGGAGGAGACCCAGTACTTC
TRBD2	-	TRBV5-1	TRBJ2-1	CASSPGTSGRSNEQFF	TGCGCCAGCAGCCCCGGGACTAGCGGGAGATCCAATGAGCAGTTCTTC
-	-	TRBV7-2	TRBJ1-2	CASSFSPVGGDYGYTF	TGTGCCAGCAGCTTCTCCCCAGTTGGCGGCGACTATGGCTACACCTTC
TRBD2	-	TRBV28	TRBJ2-3	CASSTLGGGGAADTQYF	TGTGCCAGCAGTACCCTAGGGGGCGGGGGGGCCGCAGATACGCAGTATTTT
TRBD2	-	TRBV7-2	TRBJ2-1	CASSWRTSGGSYNEQFF	TGTGCCAGCAGCTGGAGGACTAGCGGGGGCTCCTACAATGAGCAGTTCTTC
-	-	TRBV5-1	TRBJ2-2	CASSSRTGELFF	TGCGCCAGCAGTTCGAGAACCGGGGAGCTGTTTTTT
-	-	TRBV11-2	TRBJ1-5	CASSLERYQPQHF	TGTGCCAGCAGCTTAGAACGGTATCAGCCCCAGCATTTT
-	-	TRBV7-2	TRBJ2-4	CASSLVENIQYF	TGTGCCAGCAGCTTAGTAGAAAACATTCAGTACTTC
TRBD1	-	TRBV10-1	TRBJ1-2	CAIPPTGTDGYTF	TGCGCCATCCCCCCAACCGGGACAGATGGCTACACCTTC
-	few	TRBV18	TRBJ1-1	CASSLNTGSLSPNTEAFF	TGTGCCAGCTCACTAAACACAGGGTCCCTTTCACCGAACACTGAAGCTTTCTTT
TRBD2	-	TRBV11-1	TRBJ2-1	CASSFFEGGDNEQFF	TGTGCCAGCAGCTTTTTCGAGGGAGGGGACAATGAGCAGTTCTTC
TRBD1	-	TRBV19	TRBJ2-2	CASSISRTGGAIYMAGELFF	TGTGCCAGTAGTATTTCCCGGACAGGGGGCGCGATATATATGGCCGGGGAGCTGTTTTTT
TRBD1	-	TRBV30	TRBJ1-6	CAQGQGSSSPLHF	TGTGCCCAAGGACAGGGGTCCAGTTCACCCCTCCACTTT
TRBD1	-	TRBV18	TRBJ2-7	CASSRGTGEQYF	TGTGCCAGCTCACGGGGGACAGGGGAGCAGTACTTC